The T cell receptor beta chain under discussion was sequenced for a study of identical twins (dated by TCRdb to the mid-2010s). Regarding the complete study: TCR alpha and beta repertoires from monozygotic twins, unrelated adults of various ages and cord blood were deep-sequenced to test whether fetal clonotypes persist. To rule out contamination, replicate twin experiments were performed at different times with different library preparation protocols.

Broad study findings and their caveats: Excess twin sharing in beta out-of-frame sequences was weaker because fewer shared sequences lowered the signal-to-noise ratio. Because the same donors could not be followed over many years, the conclusions relied on cross-sectional statistical analysis. Compared with coincidental sharing between unrelated individuals, out-of-frame TCR alpha sequences shared between twins had an excess of sequences with low generation probability. Invariant T cells such as MAIT and iNKT could partly confound zero-insertion analyses, although diverse VJ usage argued against such confounding for most clonotypes. Abundant cord blood beta clonotypes had fewer insertions, young adult naive repertoires showed a similar but weaker trend, and memory repertoires showed no such trend. In monozygotic twins, out-of-frame TCR alpha sharing was systematically underestimated by recombination models, although the models agreed with sharing between unrelated individuals.

The receptor library was made with 5' RACE. TCRdb shows the sequencer as Illumina HiSeq 2000. A universal primer binding site was introduced by template switching, and a unique molecular identifier was present in the final cDNA, enabling accurate counting of TCR cDNA molecules. Specific primers in the conserved constant-segment region were used to synthesize first-strand cDNA for the TCR alpha and beta chains. To control for contamination, every cDNA library was double barcoded, receiving both a SMART-Mk sample barcode and Illumina barcodes. Two successive PCR steps introduced TruSeq adapter sequences along with Illumina sample barcodes. TCR alpha and beta cDNA libraries were sequenced on the Illumina HiSeq platform with custom primers. The study's own analysis went as follows. Raw reads were processed with MiGEC to extract unique molecular identifiers, and MiXCR was used to determine CDR3 positions. Recombination models were inferred per individual with the repgenHMM and IGoR tools using an EM algorithm. The tcR package in R was used for shared clonotype analysis, with sharing normalized by the product of cloneset sizes. To study raw recombination without the effects of thymic and clonal selection, out-of-frame nonproductive sequences were analyzed. The public reads were run again by TCRdb, first through fastp at Q25 and then through MiXCR, and only productive beta chains were kept. Records with the same CDR3 protein are collapsed into one entry carrying the most frequent genes and DNA. The V and J calls follow TCRdb's processing rather than the paper's. The sample yields 200,000 to 250,000 distinct CDR3 sequences; about 13% were counted once. The ten largest clones capture 4% to 5% of the sample.

This clonotype was seen ten or more times. What antigen it recognizes has not been identified. Base qualities are missing; no much larger clone stands one base away. Every donor was a healthy Caucasian. Three pairs of female monozygotic twins, all aged about 18 to 30 years, were included in the twin cohort. Using Miltenyi CD45RO+ enrichment and human naive T-cell isolation kits, memory (CD45RO+) and naive T cells were isolated from PBMC. Via the germline V gene, CDR1 is MNHEY and CDR2 SVGEGT. V is clipped by 0 bases and J by 5 bases, and the sequence between their germline boundaries is 8 bases long. The CDR3 holds 14 amino acids from the cysteine to the phenylalanine. Only CDR3 DNA remains: 42 bases, in frame from the first base. The sample was also reused in another study, on yellow fever vaccine responses in identical twins. Drawing on the second study: According to the authors, the vaccine-induced T cell response in identical twins seemed to be partly convergent and partly specific to each individual. Focusing on identical twins, the study followed the T cell clones that responded to the vaccine, and did so with precision.

The receptor's source is a woman aged 18-29 years in good health. Input material: memory (CD45RO+) T cells sorted from blood. The sample's cell subset or site label is to be understood as: CD45RO+ enriched T cells. Recombination connected TRBV6-2 or TRBV6-3 to TRBJ2-1, with no confident D gene call. Here is the DNA: TGTGCCAGCAGTTACTCGAATCCAGACAATGAGCAGTTCTTC. This encodes CASSYSNPDNEQFF.